The 23 T cell receptor beta chains reported below all come from one sample, sequenced in a study of OX40 agonist ivuxolimab in advanced cancers. Some clones are missing from TCRdb's copy, which holds only in-frame ones; the method was immunoSEQ multiplex PCR. The data hold tens of thousands of clones, with roughly 84% observed a single time. The source was CD4+ or CD8+ T cells sorted from blood, collected in a trial of the OX40 agonist ivuxolimab. Every receptor here comes from an adult with an advanced solid tumor such as melanoma, head and neck, liver or kidney cancer.

The genes are TRBV18 and TRBJ2-7; D is ambiguous. The CDR3 is 13 residues long. Per the germline V gene, CDR1 is KGHSH and CDR2 is LQKENI. V lost 3 bases and J 3 bases, leaving 9 bases between the germline ends. CDR3 nucleotide sequence: TGTGCCAGCTCACCTATCGGCGACTACGAGCAGTACTTC. Translated: CASSPIGDYEQYF. Based on the CDR3 plus reference TRBV18 and TRBJ2-7, the full variable domain is NAGVMQNPRHLVRRRGQEARLRCSPMKGHSHVYWYRQLPEEGLKFMVYLQKENIIDESGMPKERFSAEFPKEGPSILRIQQVVRGDSAAYFCASSPIGDYEQYFGPGTRLTVT.

The chain uses TRBV18 and TRBJ2-7; a possible D gene is TRBD1 (6 bases). The CDR3 covers 12 residues. Germline V gives CDR1 KGHSH, CDR2 LQKENI. V lost 4 bases to trimming and J lost 3 bases, with 7 bases between them. The chain's CDR3 is CASSQQGYEQYF. The CDR3 DNA is TGTGCCAGCTCACAACAGGGCTACGAGCAGTACTTC.

The V gene is TRBV2, the J gene TRBJ2-5; the D gene is possibly TRBD1 (6 bases). The J call may be incorrect, as the DNA end agrees better with TRBJ2-7. CDR3 length: 15 residues. CDR1 and CDR2 from the germline V gene are SNHLY and FYNNEI. The CDR3 nucleotides read TGTGCCAGCAGCGCGAAATTAGACAGGACCTACGAGCAGTACTTC. Encoded protein: CASSAKLDRTYEQYF.

The chain recombines TRBV7-2 with TRBJ2-7; D is possibly TRBD1 or TRBD2 (5 bases each). Trimming pared 3 bases from V and 5 bases from J, leaving 11 bases between. The germline CDR1 and CDR2 sequences are SGHTA and FQGNSA. The CDR3 spans 13 residues. In DNA form, the CDR3 reads TGTGCCAGCAGCTTCTCTAGAGGGGACGAGCAGTACTTC. Its protein is CASSFSRGDEQYF.

The rearrangement uses TRBV11-3 and TRBJ2-5; D not resolved. This CDR3 is built from 14 residues. The germline V gene has CDR1 SGHNT and CDR2 YENEEA. With 3 bases removed from V and 7 bases from J, the gap between germline ends came to 15 bases. CDR3 DNA sequence: TGTGCCAGCAGCTTGCAGGACCCTCTCGGGACCCAGTACTTC. Protein: CASSLQDPLGTQYF.

This chain joins TRBV7-9 and TRBJ2-1; TRBD2 matches at 8 bases. The CDR3 extends over 16 amino acids. V shed 5 bases, J shed 0 bases, and the junction held 6 bases outside the gene matches. Per germline, CDR1 SEHNR and CDR2 FQNEAQ (reference sequence). The CDR3 coding sequence is TGTGCCAGCAGCCACGGACTAGCTAGCTCCTACAATGAGCAGTTCTTC. It translates to CASSHGLASSYNEQFF.

The rearrangement links TRBV2 to TRBJ1-5, with 7 bases matching TRBD1. Trimming took 3 bases from V and 4 from J; bases not matched to a gene: 3. This CDR3 contains 14 residues. In germline, CDR1 is SNHLY, CDR2 FYNNEI. CDR3 in amino acids: CASSDVRGNQPQHF. CDR3 sequence (DNA): TGTGCCAGCAGTGATGTCAGGGGGAATCAGCCCCAGCATTTT. Filled out from reference TRBV2 and TRBJ1-5, the complete variable domain reads EPEVTQTPSHQVTQMGQEVILRCVPISNHLYFYWYRQILGQKVEFLVSFYNNEISEKSEIFDDQFSVERPDGSNFTLKIRSTKLEDSAMYFCASSDVRGNQPQHFGDGTRLSIL.

CDR3 sequence: CASSLDGANTGELFF. The CDR3 DNA sequence: TGTGCCAGCAGCTTAGATGGGGCGAACACCGGGGAGCTGTTTTTT. The V gene is TRBV7-9, the J gene TRBJ2-2; D gene uncertain. The CDR3 runs to 15 residues. V was shortened by 1 base and J by 0 bases, with 6 bases between the two germline ends. The germline CDR1 and CDR2 sequences are SEHNR and FQNEAQ (reference sequence).

The J gene is TRBJ2-7, the V gene TRBV19; TRBD2 matches at 11 bases. J gave up 3 bases and V 6 bases, and 7 bases lay outside the gene matches. Germline CDR1 reads LNHDA; CDR2 reads SQIVND (reference sequence). The CDR3 runs 15 residues. The CDR3 DNA reads as TGTGCCAGTAGCCCCTACGGGACTAGCGGCTACGAGCAGTACTTC. Protein: CASSPYGTSGYEQYF.

This clone was counted a few times. V is TRBV5-6 and J is TRBJ2-4; 8 nucleotides match TRBD2. This CDR3 contains 17 residues. Germline CDR1 SGHDT, CDR2 YYEEEE. V was clipped by 0 bases and J by 0 bases; unmatched bases: 5. The CDR3 coding sequence is TGTGCCAGCAGCTTGGCCTTTAGCGGGAAAGCCAAAAACATTCAGTACTTC. Translating gives CASSLAFSGKAKNIQYF. Looking up the rest from reference TRBV5-6 and TRBJ2-4 gives the full variable domain: DAGVTQSPTHLIKTRGQQVTLRCSPKSGHDTVSWYQQALGQGPQFIFQYYEEEERQRGNFPDRFSGHQFPNYSSELNVNALLLGDSALYLCASSLAFSGKAKNIQYFGAGTRLSVL.

The chain couples TRBV7-2 to TRBJ2-1; 7 bases are a match to TRBD2. The CDR3 consists of 14 residues. Trimming cost V 5 bases and J 9 bases; bases outside gene matches: 10. The germline V gene encodes CDR1 SGHTA and CDR2 FQGNSA. CDR3 loop: CASSTRTRWGEQFF. For the CDR3, the DNA is TGTGCCAGCAGCACCCGGACTAGATGGGGTGAGCAGTTCTTC. Full variable domain (outside the CDR3, taken from reference TRBV7-2 and TRBJ2-1): GAGVSQSPSNKVTEKGKDVELRCDPISGHTALYWYRQSLGQGLEFLIYFQGNSAPDKSGLPSDRFSAERTGGSVSTLTIQRTQQEDSAVYLCASSTRTRWGEQFFGPGTRLTVL.

The chain couples TRBV7-9 to TRBJ2-2; 10 positions match TRBD1. Losses at the gene ends were 5 bases for V and 6 bases for J; bases not matched to a gene: 6. Per the germline V gene, CDR1 is SEHNR and CDR2 is FQNEAQ (reference sequence). The CDR3 runs to 15 residues. The CDR3 reads CASSPGQGTPGELFF. The CDR3 DNA reads as TGTGCCAGCAGCCCGGGACAGGGGACCCCCGGGGAGCTGTTTTTT.

This chain connects TRBV2 to TRBJ1-5, with D possibly matching TRBD1 (6 bases). This CDR3 has 13 amino acids. The ends were cut back, 6 bases at V and 3 bases at J, with 9 bases in the middle. CDR1 is SNHLY and CDR2 is FYNNEI in the germline V gene. CDR3 region: CASRDSPNQPQHF. Here the CDR3 DNA reads TGTGCCAGCAGGGACAGTCCCAATCAGCCCCAGCATTTT.

The J gene is TRBJ1-5, the V gene TRBV2; possible D gene TRBD1, 5 bases. Trimming pared 2 bases from V and 5 bases from J, leaving 10 bases between. CDR1 SNHLY and CDR2 FYNNEI come from the germline V gene. The CDR3 runs 14 residues. This chain's CDR3 is CASSEQGSDQPQHF. DNA of the CDR3: TGTGCCAGCAGTGAACAGGGTAGTGATCAGCCCCAGCATTTT.

The chain joins TRBV5-1 to TRBJ2-3; TRBD2 matches at 8 bases. J lost 0 bases, V lost 2 bases, and 11 bases had no gene match. CDR3 length: 18 residues. Per the germline V gene, CDR1 is SGHRS and CDR2 is YFSETQ. CDR3 coding DNA: TGCGCCAGCAGCTTAAGGCTAGCGGGTACAACTAGCACAGATACGCAGTATTTT. Its translation is CASSLRLAGTTSTDTQYF.

The V and J genes are TRBV5-6 and TRBJ2-7; TRBD2 is a possible D gene (6 bases). The V end was cut by 7 bases, the J end by 2 bases, with 16 bases between. Germline CDR1 reads SGHDT; CDR2 reads YYEEEE. The CDR3 is 14 residues long. DNA of the CDR3: TGTGCCAGCTGGAGGGTCAGTGCGACCTACGAGCAGTACTTC. This encodes CASWRVSATYEQYF.

This sequence joins TRBV27 and TRBJ1-1, with D possibly matching TRBD1 (6 bases). V was cut by 5 bases and J by 3 bases, with 19 bases left in between. This CDR3 contains 16 residues. In germline, CDR1 is MNHEY, CDR2 SMNVEV (reference sequence). Written as DNA, the CDR3 is TGTGCCAGCAGTCCACTGAGGGGGGTGCGGGACACTGAAGCTTTCTTT. As protein: CASSPLRGVRDTEAFF.

The chain has TRBV5-1 and TRBJ2-3, with TRBD2 matching over 9 bases. V lost 0 bases, J lost 2 bases, and 4 bases stayed unmatched. Germline CDR1 and CDR2: SGHRS and YFSETQ. The CDR3 has 16 amino acids. The CDR3 spells CASSLGLAGNTDTQYF. The DNA for the CDR3 is TGCGCCAGCAGCTTGGGGCTAGCGGGGAACACAGATACGCAGTATTTT.

This chain links TRBV2 with TRBJ2-7, with D maybe TRBD1 (6 bases). The germline V and J ends were trimmed by 7 bases and 6 bases, with 16 bases remaining between them. The CDR3 covers 13 residues. Germline values: CDR1 SNHLY, CDR2 FYNNEI. CDR3 nucleotide sequence: TGTGCCAGCACTATAGGGGGAGACAGCGAGCAGTACTTC. This encodes CASTIGGDSEQYF.

Concerning this clone: Other DNA sequences in the sample encode the same CDR3. The rearrangement uses TRBV5-1 and TRBJ2-3; D gene ambiguous. Between the trimmed V and J ends, which lost 0 bases and 0 bases, there was a span of 5 bases. CDR3 size: 14 residues. CDR1 SGHRS and CDR2 YFSETQ come from the germline V gene. Written as DNA, the CDR3 is TGCGCCAGCAGCTTGGGTCAGAGCACAGATACGCAGTATTTT. It codes for CASSLGQSTDTQYF.

CDR3 sequence reads: CATADSSYNSPLHF. As DNA, the CDR3 is TGTGCCACCGCGGACAGCTCCTATAATTCACCCCTCCACTTT. V usage is TRBV7-9 and J usage is TRBJ1-6; perhaps TRBD1 as D (6 bases). The germline gives CDR1 SEHNR, CDR2 FQNEAQ (reference sequence). The V and J ends lost 10 bases and 0 bases respectively, with 10 bases between them. CDR3 length: 14 residues.

The CDR3 region is CASSLEAGVPQHF. The CDR3 nucleotides read TGTGCCAGCAGCTTAGAGGCGGGGGTGCCCCAGCATTTT. This chain connects TRBV7-9 to TRBJ1-5; a weak D match, TRBD1 (5 bases). The CDR3 contains 13 residues. In germline, CDR1 is SEHNR, CDR2 FQNEAQ (reference sequence). Trimming stripped 1 base from V and 9 bases from J, with 10 bases between.

V gene TRBV5-4 combines with J gene TRBJ2-5, with TRBD2 matching over 12 bases. V was clipped by 5 bases and J by 5 bases; unmatched bases: 7. This CDR3 region has 15 residues. Germline V CDR1 and CDR2: SGHNT, YYREEE (reference sequence). The CDR3 DNA follows: TGTGCCAGCAGGTCTAGCGGGAGGGTGGGGGAGACCCAGTACTTC. This sequence encodes CASRSSGRVGETQYF. The entire variable domain, with the rest obtained from reference TRBV5-4 and TRBJ2-5, is as follows: ETGVTQSPTHLIKTRGQQVTLRCSSQSGHNTVSWYQQALGQGPQFIFQYYREEENGRGNFPPRFSGLQFPNYSSELNVNALELDDSALYLCASRSSGRVGETQYFGPGTRLLVL.